A selection of T cell receptor beta chains follows, all from one sample in a study of cytomegalovirus exposure and HLA in healthy donors. TCRdb's table, derived via immunoSEQ multiplex PCR, lists solely in-frame clones and lacks some. The sample records about 210,000 clones, about 79% being singletons. The sample was PBMCs. The receptors were gathered from a male donor in good health and CMV-seronegative. CDR3s include the opening cysteine and the closing phenylalanine or tryptophan. D genes are given only for firm matches. Expanded clones get a size class; other rows say once, few or many, or leave the size out.

>16|.|TRBV28|TRBD1|TRBJ1-5
TGTGCCAGCAGTTTGGGGACAGGGGGCGGCAATCAGCCCCAGCATTTT
CASSLGTGGGNQPQHF
>15|.|TRBV19|.|TRBJ1-5
TGTGCCAGTAGGGAGACGGCTTATAGCAATCAGCCCCAGCATTTT
CASRETAYSNQPQHF
>13|once|TRBV5-1|.|TRBJ2-7
TGCGCCAGCAGTTCGACAGTGGCGTACGAGCAGTACTTC
CASSSTVAYEQYF
>15|.|TRBV6-1|.|TRBJ1-6
TGTGCCAGCAATGGACACCAAACCTATAATTCACCCCTCCACTTT
CASNGHQTYNSPLHF
>15|.|TRBV28|TRBD1|TRBJ1-4
TGTGCCAGCAGTCCCCCGGACAGGAGGAATGAAAAACTGTTTTTT
CASSPPDRRNEKLFF
>14|.|TRBV6-5|.|TRBJ1-1
TGTGCCAGCAGTTGGGGGGAATTGAACACTGAAGCTTTCTTT
CASSWGELNTEAFF
>16|.|TRBV27|TRBD2|TRBJ2-5
TGTGCCAGCAGTTTATTCGACGGGGGGGCCTTTGAGACCCAGTACTTC
CASSLFDGGAFETQYF
>15|once|TRBV7-3|TRBD2|TRBJ2-3
TGTGCCAGCAGTACTGGAGTAGCGGGGCCGGATACGCAGTATTTT
CASSTGVAGPDTQYF
>15|.|TRBV4-3|.|TRBJ1-3
TGCGCCAGCAGCCAAGATGTCCAGGGCCCAACCACCATATATTTT
CASSQDVQGPTTIYF
>15|once|TRBV18|TRBD2|TRBJ2-1
TGTGCCAGCTCACAGGGACTAGCGGGAGGAGATGAGCAGTTCTTC
CASSQGLAGGDEQFF
>16|.|TRBV5-1|.|TRBJ1-1
TGCGCCAGCAGCCCGGGGACACTGGGGAAGGACACTGAAGCTTTCTTT
CASSPGTLGKDTEAFF
>14|.|TRBV11-2|.|TRBJ2-7
TGTGCCAGCAGCTTATCGGCCGGGGGGCGCGAGCAGTACTTC
CASSLSAGGREQYF
>12|.|TRBV2|.|TRBJ1-2
TGTGCCAGCAGTGAAGGGGCGTATGGCTACACCTTC
CASSEGAYGYTF